Listed below are T cell receptor beta chains from one sample, sequenced in a study of T cells in Graves' hyperthyroidism and ophthalmopathy. TCRdb re-analysed the multiplex PCR reads in MiXCR, keeping a single row per CDR3 protein. Of about 700,000 distinct CDR3 sequences listed, less than 15% are singletons. Source material: blood. The receptors come from a woman aged 18-30 years with Graves' hyperthyroidism. Both conserved end residues are part of each CDR3. D genes are given only for firm matches. Not every row has a clone size; where given, it reads once, few, many or a size class.

v_call	d_call	clone_size	j_call	cdr3_aa	cdr3_nt
TRBV12-3/TRBV12-4	-	many	TRBJ2-2	CARQWYTGELFF	TGTGCCAGACAGTGGTACACCGGGGAGCTGTTTTTT
TRBV20-1	-	few	TRBJ2-1	CSATGNSYNEQFF	TGCAGTGCTACAGGGAACTCCTACAATGAGCAGTTCTTC
TRBV3-1	-	few	TRBJ1-2	CASSYRWTEGYGYTF	TGTGCCAGCAGTTATCGTTGGACAGAGGGTTATGGCTACACCTTC
TRBV12-3/TRBV12-4	TRBD2	-	TRBJ2-7	CASSLAQGLAVYEQYF	TGTGCCAGCAGTTTAGCGCAGGGACTAGCGGTCTACGAGCAGTACTTC
TRBV20-1	-	-	TRBJ1-2	CSARPLSGYTF	TGCAGTGCTCGTCCCCTTTCTGGCTACACCTTC
TRBV4-1	-	-	TRBJ1-5	CASSQVPGTVQSGQHF	TGCGCCAGCAGCCAAGTCCCAGGGACGGTTCAATCGGGCCAGCATTTT
TRBV5-1	-	-	TRBJ2-7	CASSLSADSYEQYF	TGCGCCAGCAGCTTGTCAGCGGATTCCTACGAGCAGTACTTC
TRBV20-1	-	-	TRBJ2-2	CSASSPQLVTGELFF	TGCAGTGCTAGCTCCCCTCAACTTGTAACCGGGGAGCTGTTTTTT
TRBV19	-	many	TRBJ1-5	CASKRGGVSNQPQHF	TGTGCCAGTAAGAGGGGAGGGGTTAGCAATCAGCCCCAGCATTTT
TRBV20-1	TRBD2	-	TRBJ2-1	CSAIGLALDNEQFF	TGCAGTGCTATTGGACTAGCATTAGACAATGAGCAGTTCTTC
TRBV12-3/TRBV12-4	-	many	TRBJ2-1	CASGFNNEQFF	TGTGCCAGCGGATTCAACAATGAGCAGTTCTTC
TRBV6-2/TRBV6-3	TRBD1	many	TRBJ2-1	CASSSPGQGKNEQFF	TGTGCCAGCAGTTCTCCGGGACAGGGGAAAAATGAGCAGTTCTTC
TRBV30	TRBD2	many	TRBJ2-7	CAWKRDSYEQYF	TGTGCCTGGAAGCGGGACTCCTACGAGCAGTACTTC